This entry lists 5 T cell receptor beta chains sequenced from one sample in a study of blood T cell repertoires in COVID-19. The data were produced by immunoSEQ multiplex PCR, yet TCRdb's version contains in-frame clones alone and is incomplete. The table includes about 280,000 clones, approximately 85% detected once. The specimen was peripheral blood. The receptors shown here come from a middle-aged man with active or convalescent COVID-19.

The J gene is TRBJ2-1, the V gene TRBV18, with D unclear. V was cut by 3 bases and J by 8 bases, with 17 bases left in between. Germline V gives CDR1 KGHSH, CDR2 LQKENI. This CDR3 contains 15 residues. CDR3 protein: CASSPPAVSSHEQFF. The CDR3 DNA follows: TGTGCCAGCTCACCCCCCGCGGTCTCATCGCATGAGCAGTTCTTC.

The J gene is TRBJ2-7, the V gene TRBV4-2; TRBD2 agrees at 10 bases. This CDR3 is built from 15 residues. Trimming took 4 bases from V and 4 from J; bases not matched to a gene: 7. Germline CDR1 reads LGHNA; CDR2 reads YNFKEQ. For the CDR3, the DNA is TGTGCCAGCAGCCCTACAAGCGGGAGGGTTTACGAGCAGTACTTC. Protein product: CASSPTSGRVYEQYF.

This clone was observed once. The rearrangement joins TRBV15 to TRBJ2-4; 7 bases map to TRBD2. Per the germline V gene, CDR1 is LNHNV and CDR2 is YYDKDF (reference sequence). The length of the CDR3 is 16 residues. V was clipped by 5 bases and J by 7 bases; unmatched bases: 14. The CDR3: CATSGGVGPGWNIQYF. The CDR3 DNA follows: TGTGCCACCAGCGGGGGGGTCGGACCGGGGTGGAACATTCAGTACTTC. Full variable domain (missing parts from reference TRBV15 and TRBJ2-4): DAMVIQNPRYQVTQFGKPVTLSCSQTLNHNVMYWYQQKSSQAPKLLFHYYDKDFNNEADTPDNFQSRRPNTSFCFLDIRSPGLGDTAMYLCATSGGVGPGWNIQYFGAGTRLSVL.

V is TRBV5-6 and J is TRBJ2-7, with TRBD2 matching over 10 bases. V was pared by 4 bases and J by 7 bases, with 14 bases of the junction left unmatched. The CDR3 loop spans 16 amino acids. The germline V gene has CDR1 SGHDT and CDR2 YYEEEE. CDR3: CASSPKRSGRAGEQYF. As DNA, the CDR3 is TGTGCCAGCAGCCCCAAGAGGAGCGGGAGGGCCGGGGAGCAGTACTTC.

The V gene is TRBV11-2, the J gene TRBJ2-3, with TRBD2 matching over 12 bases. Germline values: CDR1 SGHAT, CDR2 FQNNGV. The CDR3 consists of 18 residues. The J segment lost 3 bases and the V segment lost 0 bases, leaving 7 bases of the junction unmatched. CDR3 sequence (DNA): TGTGCCAGCAGCTTAGAGGGGTACCTAGCGGGAGGGACAGATACGCAGTATTTT. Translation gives CASSLEGYLAGGTDTQYF.